A selection of T cell receptor beta chains follows, all from one sample in a study of blood T cell repertoires in COVID-19. Only in-frame clones appear in the TCRdb table, and some are missing; sequencing was by immunoSEQ multiplex PCR. The sample holds fewer than 45,000 clones, around 81% seen once. Sequencing used peripheral blood. Receptors originate from a man aged 40-50 years with active or convalescent COVID-19. CDR3s include the opening cysteine and the closing phenylalanine or tryptophan. Fields, in order: CDR3 length, V gene, clone size, J gene, D gene, CDR3 protein, CDR3 DNA. The D gene is left open where the match is weak. Clone size is not always given. Where it is, it says once, few, many or a class for expanded clones.

15,TRBV11-2,-,TRBJ2-7,-,CASSLEWGPRLEQYF,TGTGCCAGCAGCTTAGAGTGGGGGCCCAGGCTCGAGCAGTACTTC
14,TRBV18,-,TRBJ2-1,-,CASSPPSASNEQFF,TGTGCCAGCTCACCACCTAGCGCAAGTAATGAGCAGTTCTTC
14,TRBV5-1,few,TRBJ2-2,-,CASSLAYSTGELFF,TGCGCCAGCAGCTTGGCCTACAGCACCGGGGAGCTGTTTTTT
15,TRBV3-1/TRBV3-2,-,TRBJ1-2,TRBD1,CASSPTKQGIRGYTF,TGTGCCAGCAGCCCCACAAAACAGGGGATACGTGGCTACACCTTC
16,TRBV18,-,TRBJ2-2,-,CASSPRWRSSTGELFF,TGTGCCAGCTCACCAAGGTGGAGGAGCAGCACCGGGGAGCTGTTTTTT
13,TRBV11-2,few,TRBJ2-7,-,CASSPGLRNEQYF,TGTGCCAGCAGCCCAGGGTTGAGGAACGAGCAGTACTTC
15,TRBV7-9,few,TRBJ2-3,-,CASSLEGFATDTQYF,TGTGCCAGCAGCTTAGAGGGGTTTGCAACAGATACGCAGTATTTT
14,TRBV6-5,-,TRBJ2-4,-,CASRGRLDKNIQYF,TGTGCCAGCAGGGGCCGACTAGATAAAAACATTCAGTACTTC
17,TRBV19,-,TRBJ1-5,TRBD1,CASTPGQGGYSNQPQHF,TGTGCCAGTACCCCCGGACAGGGAGGATATAGCAATCAGCCCCAGCATTTT
16,TRBV19,-,TRBJ1-3,-,CASRAPRGLSGNTIYF,TGTGCCAGTAGAGCCCCAAGGGGCCTCTCTGGAAACACCATATATTTT
18,TRBV18,-,TRBJ1-1,-,CASSPRSGELTMNTEAFF,TGTGCCAGCTCACCACGATCGGGGGAATTAACTATGAACACTGAAGCTTTCTTT
15,TRBV3-1/TRBV3-2,-,TRBJ2-1,TRBD1,CASSLGQGAGNEQFF,TGTGCCAGCAGTCTCGGACAGGGGGCGGGAAATGAGCAGTTCTTC
12,TRBV7-9,-,TRBJ2-7,-,CASSSISYEQYF,TGTGCCAGCAGCTCCATCTCCTACGAGCAGTACTTC
15,TRBV9,-,TRBJ1-2,-,CASSPRGAVNYGYTF,TGTGCCAGCAGCCCCCGGGGAGCAGTTAACTATGGCTACACCTTC
16,TRBV28,-,TRBJ1-1,-,CASSSTAGTTNTEAFF,TGTGCCAGCAGTTCCACAGCCGGGACAACGAACACTGAAGCTTTCTTT
14,TRBV27,-,TRBJ1-1,TRBD1,CASRTGQGAPEAFF,TGTGCCAGCAGGACCGGACAGGGGGCACCTGAAGCTTTCTTT
17,TRBV3-1/TRBV3-2,-,TRBJ2-3,-,CASSQDRIGVSTDTQYF,TGTGCCAGCAGCCAAGATCGGATCGGGGTGAGCACAGATACGCAGTATTTT
13,TRBV30,-,TRBJ1-5,-,CAWSVFGDQPQHF,TGTGCCTGGAGTGTATTTGGAGATCAGCCCCAGCATTTT
14,TRBV5-1,-,TRBJ2-5,-,CASSLEHGLETQYF,TGCGCCAGCAGCTTGGAGCACGGGTTGGAGACCCAGTACTTC
16,TRBV5-1,few,TRBJ1-6,TRBD1,CASSSDREVYNSPLHF,TGCGCCAGCAGCTCGGACAGGGAAGTCTATAATTCACCCCTCCACTTT
13,TRBV28,-,TRBJ1-5,-,CASRRERGQPQHF,TGTGCCAGCAGACGGGAAAGGGGGCAGCCCCAGCATTTT
15,TRBV27,once,TRBJ1-4,-,CASSALGQGNSKLFF,TGTGCCAGCAGTGCCTTGGGGCAGGGGAACTCAAAACTGTTTTTT
17,TRBV27,-,TRBJ1-6,-,CASSPRAGRPFNSPLHF,TGTGCCAGCAGCCCCAGGGCCGGCAGACCCTTTAATTCACCCCTCCACTTT
16,TRBV10-2,few,TRBJ1-2,-,CASSPLGWQGGNGYTF,TGCGCCAGCAGTCCGCTTGGGTGGCAGGGAGGGAATGGCTACACCTTC
14,TRBV5-4,-,TRBJ2-1,-,CASGSGESYNEQFF,TGTGCCAGCGGATCCGGGGAGTCCTACAATGAGCAGTTCTTC
16,TRBV7-6,few,TRBJ2-1,-,CASSLGGPSSYNEQFF,TGTGCCAGCAGCTTAGGCGGGCCCAGCTCCTACAATGAGCAGTTCTTC
15,TRBV5-1,-,TRBJ2-3,-,CASSLAAGFTDTQYF,TGCGCCAGCAGCTTGGCCGCAGGGTTCACGGATACGCAGTATTTT
14,TRBV5-1,-,TRBJ2-3,-,CASSDSTRTDTQYF,TGCGCCAGCAGCGACTCAACTAGGACAGATACGCAGTATTTT
18,TRBV28,-,TRBJ2-6,TRBD1,CASSPNRDRGTGANVLTF,TGTGCCAGCAGTCCGAACCGGGACAGGGGCACTGGGGCCAACGTCCTGACTTTC
15,TRBV19,-,TRBJ1-2,TRBD1,CASIAGLGTGYGYTF,TGTGCCAGTATAGCGGGTTTGGGGACAGGGTATGGCTACACCTTC
13,TRBV6-5,once,TRBJ1-3,TRBD1,CASMRDSGNTIYF,TGTGCCAGCATGAGGGACAGCGGAAACACCATATATTTT
15,TRBV7-2,-,TRBJ1-5,TRBD1,CASSLSPTGDQPQHF,TGTGCCAGCAGCTTATCGCCCACAGGGGATCAGCCCCAGCATTTT
17,TRBV5-6,-,TRBJ1-3,-,CASSKAGFERSGNTIYF,TGTGCCAGCAGCAAGGCCGGTTTTGAGCGCTCTGGAAACACCATATATTTT
18,TRBV7-9,once,TRBJ2-3,-,CASSPVSSSGVWTDTQYF,TGTGCCAGCAGCCCAGTATCCTCCTCAGGGGTATGGACAGATACGCAGTATTTT
14,TRBV27,-,TRBJ1-1,-,CASSLGQTNTEAFF,TGTGCCAGCAGTTTAGGACAGACGAACACTGAAGCTTTCTTT
15,TRBV5-1,-,TRBJ2-7,-,CASSSRAGSSYEQYF,TGCGCCAGCAGCTCCCGAGCTGGGAGCTCCTACGAGCAGTACTTC
12,TRBV30,-,TRBJ1-4,-,CAWSSGEKKLFF,TGTGCCTGGAGTTCGGGGGAGAAAAAACTGTTTTTT
13,TRBV7-2,-,TRBJ1-5,-,CASSLLTDQPQHF,TGTGCCAGCAGCTTACTGACAGATCAGCCCCAGCATTTT
15,TRBV6-1,-,TRBJ1-1,TRBD1,CASSERTGANTEAFF,TGTGCCAGCAGTGAGAGGACAGGGGCGAACACTGAAGCTTTCTTT
12,TRBV5-1,-,TRBJ1-2,TRBD1,CASSNADRGWTF,TGCGCCAGCAGCAACGCGGACAGGGGTTGGACCTTC
15,TRBV30,-,TRBJ1-5,TRBD1,CAWSPDRVRNQPQHF,TGTGCCTGGAGTCCTGACAGGGTCCGCAATCAGCCCCAGCATTTT
15,TRBV6-5,few,TRBJ2-1,TRBD2,CASSPRLAGGYEQFF,TGTGCCAGCAGTCCCCGACTAGCGGGGGGTTATGAGCAGTTCTTC
15,TRBV11-2,once,TRBJ2-1,-,CASRQNGTPYNEQFF,TGTGCCAGCAGACAGAACGGGACTCCATACAATGAGCAGTTCTTC
17,TRBV5-8,-,TRBJ2-2,TRBD2,CASSASSGTINTGELFF,TGTGCCAGCAGCGCGTCCTCCGGGACTATTAACACCGGGGAGCTGTTTTTT
15,TRBV19,-,TRBJ1-3,-,CASSINFDSGNTIYF,TGTGCCAGTAGTATCAACTTCGACTCTGGAAACACCATATATTTT
24,TRBV19,-,TRBJ2-3,-,CASSLRELVVNPRKEQAARDTQYF,TGTGCCAGTAGTCTCCGGGAGCTAGTTGTCAACCCGCGCAAAGAGCAAGCGGCTCGAGATACGCAGTATTTT
12,TRBV11-3,-,TRBJ2-7,-,CASSSGRNEQYF,TGTGCCAGCAGCTCCGGTAGAAACGAGCAGTACTTC
14,TRBV9,-,TRBJ2-4,-,CASSATLAKNIQYF,TGTGCCAGCAGCGCGACATTAGCCAAAAACATTCAGTACTTC
15,TRBV11-2,-,TRBJ1-1,-,CASSLAPGHQEVAFF,TGTGCCAGCAGCTTAGCCCCGGGACATCAAGAGGTAGCTTTCTTT
15,TRBV27,-,TRBJ1-4,-,CASRFGGGRDEKLFF,TGTGCCAGCAGGTTCGGGGGTGGTAGGGATGAAAAACTGTTTTTT
12,TRBV7-2,-,TRBJ2-3,TRBD2,CASSPSGTTQYF,TGTGCCAGCAGCCCGAGCGGGACCACGCAGTATTTT
13,TRBV19,-,TRBJ2-7,-,CASSIRLAREQYF,TGTGCCAGTAGTATCCGGCTAGCACGGGAGCAGTACTTC
17,TRBV7-7,-,TRBJ2-3,TRBD2,CASSSGLGLAGADTQYF,TGTGCCAGCAGCTCCGGGCTCGGACTAGCGGGAGCAGATACGCAGTATTTT